The T cell receptor beta chain under discussion was sequenced for a study of OX40 agonist ivuxolimab in advanced cancers. Study summary: Three patients got partial responses; one had hepatocellular carcinoma and two had cutaneous melanoma. General study findings and limits: Expanded clones tended on average to be more numerous among CD8+ T cells than CD4+. Low normalized T-cell clonal expansion also characterized some of the nonresponders. Both CD4+ and CD8+ T cell populations in blood had undergone clonal expansion by week 6 at 0.1 to 3.0 mg/kg.

The CDR3 is 14 amino acids. Germline V gene sequence: CDR1 SGDLS, CDR2 YYNGEE. Trimming pared 5 bases from V and 1 base from J, leaving 11 bases between. On this clone: Its cognate antigen is unknown.

This table comes from immunoSEQ multiplex PCR, and its TCRdb copy is limited to in-frame clones, with some not included. The profile shows tens of thousands of clones, roughly 85% of them singletons. This sequence originates from an adult with an advanced solid tumor such as melanoma, head and neck, liver or kidney cancer. The source was CD4+ or CD8+ T cells sorted from blood, collected in a trial of the OX40 agonist ivuxolimab. The chain employs TRBV9 and TRBJ2-3; TRBD2 is a possible D gene (6 bases). CDR3 loop: CASSRLARTDTQYF. The CDR3, as DNA: TGTGCCAGCAGTCGGCTAGCGCGCACAGATACGCAGTATTTT.